This T cell receptor (beta chain) was sequenced in a study of Ad26.COV2.S vaccination and SARS-CoV-2 variants. Overall study: Donor was in the COV1001 Ad26.COV2.S trial arm. Into the muscle, Ad26.COV2.S was dosed once or twice, 56 days apart.

This clone was picked up one time. As yet, its antigen is unknown. The V and J ends lost 5 bases and 0 bases respectively, with 14 bases between them. The CDR3 consists of 17 residues. Germline CDR1 is MNHEY and CDR2 is SMNVEV (reference sequence). General study points: Participants in the vaccine arm had higher spike-specific TCR breadth; placebo recipients had lower.

Here immunoSEQ multiplex PCR was the method, and the copy in TCRdb shows in-frame clones only, minus some. The top ten hold more than 3.5% of the sample, which has 440,000 or so clones, 90% seen once. Regarding treatment: some 19 received Ad26.COV2.S at low or high dose, single or two shots; 5 received placebo; per-sample allocation not given. Collection of the samples took place on day 63 after the first injection of vaccine or placebo. The donor was a Boston adult aged 18-55 years. This chain links TRBV27 with TRBJ1-6; a weak D match, TRBD1 (6 bases). The sequence was collected from a person aged 18 to 59 who received the Ad26.COV2.S COVID-19 vaccine or a placebo. This specimen was peripheral blood, taken in a trial of Ad26.COV2.S vaccine versus placebo. Here the CDR3 DNA reads TGTGCCAGCAGTACTAGGGGGGTAAGCTCCTATAATTCACCCCTCCACTTT. It specifies CASSTRGVSSYNSPLHF.